What follows are 7 T cell receptor beta chains derived from one specimen sequenced in a study of T cell responses to AZD1222 COVID-19 vaccine. This table comes from immunoSEQ multiplex PCR, and its TCRdb copy is limited to in-frame clones, with some not included. The table has 150,000 to 200,000 clones, over 75% seen once. The input for sequencing was peripheral blood, taken on day 0 of AZD1222 vaccination. These TCRs come from an adult in good health.

The gene calls are TRBV13 and TRBJ1-2, with TRBD1 matching over 8 bases. The CDR3 spans 13 residues. The V and J ends lost 5 bases and 8 bases, in that order; junction bases with no gene match: 7. Germline assignment: CDR1 PRHDT and CDR2 FYEKMQ (reference sequence). The chain's CDR3 is CASSHGQGGGYTF. CDR3 bases: TGTGCCAGCAGCCACGGACAGGGAGGGGGCTACACCTTC.

J is TRBJ1-6 and V is TRBV9; D unclear. This CDR3 is 15 amino acids long. Germline CDR1 SGDLS, CDR2 YYNGEE. The V end lost 0 bases, the J end lost 10 bases, and 14 bases lay between the germline ends. CDR3 bases: TGTGCCAGCAGCGTAGGGCATGGAGGTGGGTCACCCCTCCACTTT. This encodes CASSVGHGGGSPLHF.

The rearrangement joins TRBV11-2 to TRBJ2-7; D uncertain. Trimming pared 1 base from V and 6 bases from J, leaving 7 bases between. In germline, CDR1 is SGHAT, CDR2 FQNNGV. The CDR3 length is 12 residues. The CDR3 sequence is CASSLGAPEQYF. The DNA of the CDR3 is TGTGCCAGCAGCTTAGGAGCCCCCGAGCAGTACTTC.

V is TRBV2 and J is TRBJ2-5; a possible D gene is TRBD2 (5 bases). CDR1 SNHLY and CDR2 FYNNEI come from the germline V gene. The V end lost 5 bases, the J end lost 7 bases, and 5 bases lay between the germline ends. The CDR3 is made up of 10 amino acids. The CDR3 DNA sequence: TGTGCCAGCAGTCGGGGGACCCAGTACTTC. Amino acid sequence: CASSRGTQYF.

CDR3 bases: TGTGCCAGCAGCCTCCAGGGGCAGGGGGCAAATCAGCCCCAGCATTTT. Protein: CASSLQGQGANQPQHF. The V call is TRBV3-1 (or the pseudogene TRBV3-2), the J call TRBJ1-5; 8 nucleotides match TRBD1. V gave up 4 bases and J gave up 4 bases; unmatched junction bases: 9. The CDR3 spans 16 residues. Germline lookup yields CDR1 LGHDT and CDR2 YNNKEL (reference sequence).

This chain connects TRBV7-9 to TRBJ2-7, with TRBD1 matching 9 bases. V lost 5 bases to trimming and J lost 0 bases; unmatched junction nucleotides: 2. Germline lookup yields CDR1 SEHNR and CDR2 FQNEAQ (reference sequence). The CDR3 loop spans 14 amino acids. The CDR3 nucleotides are TGTGCCAGCAGCGGGGACAGGGACTCCTACGAGCAGTACTTC. This codes for CASSGDRDSYEQYF.

The chain employs TRBV5-1 and TRBJ2-7; TRBD2 aligns across 10 bases. CDR1 SGHRS and CDR2 YFSETQ come from the germline V gene. CDR3 size: 15 residues. Germline trimming cut 0 bases from V and 7 bases from J; bases unmatched to any gene: 7. This CDR3 reads CASSLGASGGLEQYF. Written as DNA, the CDR3 is TGCGCCAGCAGCTTGGGCGCTAGCGGGGGCCTGGAGCAGTACTTC.